The 19 T cell receptor beta chains presented below share a single source sample, sequenced in a study of T cell responses to AZD1222 COVID-19 vaccine. The method was immunoSEQ multiplex PCR; TCRdb's version includes in-frame clones alone and lacks a portion of them. This sample carries tens of thousands of clones, around 87% of them seen once, and the ten largest clones take more than 20%. The starting material was peripheral blood, obtained on day 0 of AZD1222 vaccination. The receptors derive from an adult in good health.

This chain links TRBV5-1 with TRBJ1-2; 9 nucleotides match TRBD1. With V trimmed by 0 bases and J by 5 bases, 11 bases remained unmatched. This CDR3 region has 17 residues. Germline CDR1 reads SGHRS; CDR2 reads YFSETQ. CDR3 sequence: CASSLDRTGAVGYGYTF. For the CDR3, the DNA is TGCGCCAGCAGCTTGGACAGGACAGGGGCGGTTGGGTATGGCTACACCTTC. Based on the CDR3 plus reference TRBV5-1 and TRBJ1-2, the full variable domain is KAGVTQTPRYLIKTRGQQVTLSCSPISGHRSVSWYQQTPGQGLQFLFEYFSETQRNKGNFPGRFSGRQFSNSRSEMNVSTLELGDSALYLCASSLDRTGAVGYGYTFGSGTRLTVV.

The CDR3: CASSFHTSGANVLTF. The DNA of the CDR3 is TGTGCCAGCAGCTTCCACACCTCTGGGGCCAACGTCCTGACTTTC. This sequence joins TRBV9 and TRBJ2-6; D not resolved. Germline V gene lookup returns CDR1 SGDLS and CDR2 YYNGEE. This CDR3 is built from 15 residues. V gave up 4 bases and J gave up 0 bases, with 8 bases separating them.

The chain couples TRBV19 to TRBJ1-6; D call uncertain. Germline CDR1 LNHDA, CDR2 SQIVND (reference sequence). This CDR3 has 15 residues. Trimming took 10 bases from V and 7 from J, leaving 20 bases between them. In DNA, the CDR3 is TGTGCCACCAGTCGAGGCCAGACCCCAAATTCACCCCTCCACTTT. Translating it yields CATSRGQTPNSPLHF.

The J gene is TRBJ2-1, the V gene TRBV12-3 or TRBV12-4; 7 nucleotides agree with TRBD1. V dropped 6 bases and J dropped 9; count of bases not matched to a gene: 8. The CDR3 spans 13 residues. CDR3 coding DNA: TGTGCCAGCAGCCCCGGGACAGTTGGTGAGCAGTTCTTC. The encoded protein is CASSPGTVGEQFF.

The chain's CDR3 is CASSQVNSQETQYF. The CDR3 DNA follows: TGTGCCAGCAGCCAAGTGAACAGCCAAGAGACCCAGTACTTC. The chain employs TRBV3-1 (or the pseudogene TRBV3-2) and TRBJ2-5; D is unresolved. The germline V gene has CDR1 LGHDT and CDR2 YNNKEL (reference sequence). V lost 1 base and J 1 base, leaving 7 bases between the germline ends. The CDR3 is made up of 14 amino acids.

This chain connects TRBV5-1 to TRBJ2-1; TRBD2 agrees at 11 bases. V gave up 5 bases and J gave up 2 bases; unmatched junction bases: 6. Germline CDR1 reads SGHRS; CDR2 reads YFSETQ. The CDR3 consists of 16 residues. The CDR3 DNA sequence: TGCGCCAGCAGACTGACTAGCGGGGTCACCTACAATGAGCAGTTCTTC. Its protein is CASRLTSGVTYNEQFF.

The rearrangement joins TRBV3-1 (or the pseudogene TRBV3-2) to TRBJ1-6, with D possibly TRBD1 on 6 matching bases. Trimming stripped 1 base from V and 4 bases from J, with 11 bases between. The CDR3 totals 16 residues. Germline CDR1 and CDR2: LGHDT and YNNKEL (reference sequence). The CDR3 loop reads CASSQAQTGYNSPLHF. In DNA, the CDR3 is TGTGCCAGCAGCCAAGCCCAGACAGGTTATAATTCACCCCTCCACTTT.

The chain is built from TRBV10-3 and TRBJ1-1, with TRBD1 matching over 8 bases. Germline CDR1 ENHRY, CDR2 SYGVKD. CDR3 length equals 13 residues. Germline trimming cut 11 bases from V and 4 bases from J; bases unmatched to any gene: 9. The CDR3 region has the DNA TGTGCCCTGCGGACAGGGCGATCCACTGAAGCTTTCTTT. Protein product: CALRTGRSTEAFF.

This clone was recorded a few times. The rearrangement uses TRBV9 and TRBJ1-1; no firm D call. There are 14 residues in the CDR3. V shed 0 bases and J shed 7 bases, with 13 bases lying between them. Germline assignment: CDR1 SGDLS and CDR2 YYNGEE. CDR3 nucleotides: TGTGCCAGCAGCGTAGACCCGGTCAGGAGTGAAGCTTTCTTT. Its protein product is CASSVDPVRSEAFF.

The chain's CDR3 is CASSLPHGTQYF. Written as DNA, the CDR3 is TGTGCCAGCAGTTTACCACACGGGACCCAGTACTTC. The V gene is TRBV12-3 or TRBV12-4, the J gene TRBJ2-5; D not resolved. V lost 2 bases and J 7 bases, leaving 8 bases between the germline ends. The CDR3 spans 12 residues.

This clone turned up a few times. The V gene is TRBV30, the J gene TRBJ1-1; D gene uncertain. Germline lookup yields CDR1 GTSNPN and CDR2 SVGIG (reference sequence). The V gene lost 4 bases and the J gene lost 2 bases, with 8 bases spanning the gap. The CDR3 has 12 amino acids. The CDR3 sequence is CAWTQRNTEAFF. The DNA of the CDR3 is TGTGCCTGGACTCAGAGAAACACTGAAGCTTTCTTT.

The CDR3 DNA reads as TGCGCCAGCAGTGATAGTCGGACAGATACGCAGTATTTT. Its translation is CASSDSRTDTQYF. The J gene is TRBJ2-3, the V gene TRBV10-2; D ambiguous. The CDR3 spans 13 residues. The germline gives CDR1 WSHSY, CDR2 SAAADI. V was cut by 3 bases and J by 3 bases, with 7 bases left in between.

The V gene is TRBV2, the J gene TRBJ1-1; 7 bases match TRBD1. Germline trimming cut 11 bases from V and 0 bases from J; bases unmatched to any gene: 6. The CDR3 contains 13 residues. Germline V CDR1 and CDR2: SNHLY, FYNNEI. CDR3 bases: TGTGCCGTCCCCGGGACAGTGAACACTGAAGCTTTCTTT. This encodes CAVPGTVNTEAFF. Filled out from reference TRBV2 and TRBJ1-1, the complete variable domain reads EPEVTQTPSHQVTQMGQEVILRCVPISNHLYFYWYRQILGQKVEFLVSFYNNEISEKSEIFDDQFSVERPDGSNFTLKIRSTKLEDSAMYFCAVPGTVNTEAFFGQGTRLTVV.

The chain uses TRBV18 and TRBJ1-1; D gene uncertain. CDR1 and CDR2 from the germline V gene are KGHSH and LQKENI. The V end was cut by 2 bases, the J end by 2 bases, with 12 bases between. The CDR3 is 15 residues long. The CDR3: CASSPIDGPNTEAFF. The CDR3 nucleotides are TGTGCCAGCTCACCAATCGACGGACCAAACACTGAAGCTTTCTTT.

V is TRBV2 and J is TRBJ1-4; a weak D match, TRBD1 (5 bases). Germline CDR1 reads SNHLY; CDR2 reads FYNNEI. V lost 8 bases and J lost 4, with 14 bases in between. CDR3 length: 14 residues. The CDR3 DNA is TGTGCCAGCGGGCTGGGACTAGATAATGAAAAACTGTTTTTT. It encodes CASGLGLDNEKLFF.

This chain links TRBV4-3 with TRBJ2-2; no definite D call. The CDR3 spans 16 residues. CDR1 LGHNA and CDR2 YSLEER come from the germline V gene. Trimming stripped 1 base from V and 1 base from J, with 10 bases between. The CDR3 loop is CASSQGVRLNTGELFF. In DNA, the CDR3 is TGCGCCAGCAGCCAAGGCGTACGGCTGAACACCGGGGAGCTGTTTTTT.

CDR3 protein: CASSQVSGVSYNEQFF. CDR3 bases: TGCGCCAGCAGCCAAGTAAGCGGAGTCTCCTACAATGAGCAGTTCTTC. The chain is built from TRBV4-1 and TRBJ2-1, with D maybe TRBD2 (5 bases). CDR1 is MGHRA, CDR2 YSYEKL, per germline. The V end lost 1 base, the J end lost 0 bases, and 10 bases lay between the germline ends. The CDR3 is made up of 16 amino acids.

The chain is built from TRBV5-5 and TRBJ1-3; D uncertain. The CDR3 spans 17 residues. The V gene lost 4 bases and the J gene lost 0 bases, with 17 bases spanning the gap. Germline assignment: CDR1 SGHKS and CDR2 YYEKEE (reference sequence). The CDR3 loop is CASSIAPFGASGNTIYF. CDR3 nucleotides: TGTGCCAGCAGCATCGCCCCCTTTGGAGCCTCTGGAAACACCATATATTTT. Together with reference TRBV5-5 and TRBJ1-3, the CDR3 gives the full variable domain: DAGVTQSPTHLIKTRGQQVTLRCSPISGHKSVSWYQQVLGQGPQFIFQYYEKEERGRGNFPDRFSARQFPNYSSELNVNALLLGDSALYLCASSIAPFGASGNTIYFGEGSWLTVV.

The V call is TRBV28, the J call TRBJ1-2; D unclear. The germline V and J ends were trimmed by 2 bases and 8 bases, with 21 bases remaining between them. Germline lookup yields CDR1 MDHEN and CDR2 SYDVKM. The CDR3 contains 16 residues. This chain's CDR3 is CASSLKVGGQAYGYTF. The CDR3, as DNA: TGTGCCAGCAGTTTAAAAGTAGGAGGGCAGGCATACGGCTACACCTTC.